A single sample is the source of the 13 T cell receptor beta chains below, sequenced in a study of tumor and adjacent non-tumor tissue in lung cancer. A modified ARM-PCR protocol with three rounds of nested PCR amplified TCRbeta. TCRdb fed the multiplex PCR reads into MiXCR, producing one record per CDR3 protein. The sample records approximately 79,000 distinct CDR3 sequences, about 66% being singletons. RNA was extracted from bulk tissue without any cell sorting. Material for sequencing was lung tumor tissue. The receptor set was obtained from a man aged 65 to 85 with non-small cell lung cancer.

This clonotype was detected only once. A read error is likely, as this CDR3 ends without the conserved phenylalanine or tryptophan. No DNA is shown, since the ends of the CDR3 on it are uncertain; the CDR3 is the one TCRdb lists. This chain uses TRBV12-3 or TRBV12-4 with TRBJ2-5; TRBD2 was called by the table and not checked on the DNA. Inclusive of both ends, the CDR3 amounts to 12 amino acids. CDR3 residues: CASSPGGGTEYS.

As regards this clonotype: One end of the junction varies from germline; a read error may be responsible. The chain has TRBV24-1 and TRBJ1-5; D gene uncertain. CDR1 KGHDR and CDR2 SFDVKD come from the germline V gene. The CDR3 totals 12 residues. The CDR3 nucleotides are TGTGCCACCGGTGACCAATATCAGCCCCAGCATTTT. As protein: CATGDQYQPQHF.

Details on this clonotype: A much larger clonotype is one base distant, so this may be a read error. The V and J genes are TRBV28 and TRBJ1-1; 7 bases agree with TRBD1. Germline lookup yields CDR1 MDHEN and CDR2 SYDVKM. CDR3 length equals 13 residues. The CDR3 bases are TGTGCCAGCAGTTTAACAGGGGCACTGAAAGCTATCTTT. This gives the protein CASSLTGALKAIF.

The chain uses TRBV10-3 and TRBJ1-1; 7 nucleotides match TRBD1. J was trimmed by 5 bases and V by 11 bases; bases with no gene match: 14. The CDR3 extends over 14 amino acids. Germline assignment: CDR1 ENHRY and CDR2 SYGVKD. In DNA, the CDR3 is TGTGCCGTCGGGAAGGACAGGTGGTATACTGAAGCTTTCTTT. Translating gives CAVGKDRWYTEAFF.

This clonotype was detected ten times or more. J is TRBJ1-1 and V is TRBV28, with 8 nucleotides matching TRBD1. CDR3 length equals 17 residues. J was trimmed by 5 bases and V by 4 bases; bases with no gene match: 15. The germline V gene has CDR1 MDHEN and CDR2 SYDVKM. The CDR3 reads CASSSHSVRQGRTEAFF. CDR3 DNA: TGTGCCAGCAGTTCCCACTCCGTACGACAGGGGAGAACTGAAGCTTTCTTT.

About this clonotype itself: As the CDR3 is not closed by the conserved phenylalanine or tryptophan, this likely results from a read error. This chain uses TRBV11-3 with TRBJ2-5; D gene uncertain. Germline-derived CDR1 and CDR2 are SGHNT and YENEEA. The V and J ends lost 5 bases and 4 bases respectively, with 11 bases between them. The CDR3 covers 13 residues. The CDR3 here is CASSPELGETQYS. The CDR3, as DNA: TGTGCCAGCAGCCCAGAGTTGGGAGAGACCCAGTACTCC.

On this clonotype itself: Likely a read error: the CDR3 ends without its conserved phenylalanine or tryptophan. The gene calls are TRBV5-1 and TRBJ2-1; no definite D call. CDR1 and CDR2 (germline): SGHRS, YFSETQ. The length of the CDR3 is 14 residues. The CDR3 coding sequence is TGCGCCAGCAGGGTCTCGGAAGCGTACAATGGGCAGTTCTTA. The encoded protein is CASRVSEAYNGQFL.

A note on this clonotype: A read error may account for a junction end that differs from germline. The rearrangement uses TRBV12-3 or TRBV12-4 and TRBJ2-1, with D maybe TRBD2 (6 bases). The CDR3 covers 13 residues. The CDR3 nucleotides read TGTACCAGCAGTTCTACAGGAGCGGGTGAGCAGTTCTTC. Its translation: CTSSSTGAGEQFF.

This clonotype has only a few counts. The rearrangement links TRBV7-2 to TRBJ2-1, with a weak D call TRBD1 (6 bases). CDR3 length: 13 residues. V dropped 3 bases and J dropped 9 bases, with 12 bases sitting between them. Germline lookup yields CDR1 SGHTA and CDR2 FQGNSA. CDR3 sequence: CASSFNRATEQFF. DNA for the CDR3: TGTGCCAGCAGCTTCAACAGGGCAACTGAGCAGTTCTTC.

This clonotype was detected only once. This chain uses TRBV29-1 with TRBJ2-2; a weak D match, TRBD2 (5 bases). This CDR3 is 13 amino acids long. The germline V gene encodes CDR1 SQVTM and CDR2 ANQGSEA. The CDR3 bases are TGCAGTGTACGGATAGGGCGGGCCAGGGAGCTGTTTTTT. It encodes CSVRIGRARELFF.

This clonotype has just one count. This rearrangement joins TRBV6-5 to TRBJ1-5, with D uncertain. The germline V and J ends were trimmed by 7 bases and 1 base, with 20 bases remaining between them. The germline gives CDR1 MNHEY, CDR2 SVGAGI. CDR3 length equals 17 residues. Written as DNA, the CDR3 is TGTGCCAGCAATACAACCGCCGGGGTGCAGAGCAATCAGCCCCAGCATTTT. As protein: CASNTTAGVQSNQPQHF.

As regards this clonotype: Its ends do not fully match the called genes, so a read error is possible. This chain connects TRBV6-1 to TRBJ1-6; TRBD1 might be the D (5 bases). CDR3 length equals 14 residues. Germline V lookup: CDR1 MNHNS, CDR2 SASEGT. CDR3 region: CASNAGPYKSPLHF. The CDR3 DNA is TGTGCCAGCAATGCAGGGCCATATAAATCACCCCTCCACTTT.

This clonotype has at least ten counts. This chain uses TRBV6-4 with TRBJ2-1; TRBD2 aligns across 8 bases. Germline loops: CDR1 MRHNA, CDR2 SNTAGT. Trimming removed 5 bases from V and 6 bases from J; junction bases left unmatched: 9. This CDR3 is built from 15 residues. CDR3 in DNA: TGTGCCAGCAGTTTTAGCCTAGCGGGCATCAATGAGCAGTTCTTC. Residues: CASSFSLAGINEQFF.